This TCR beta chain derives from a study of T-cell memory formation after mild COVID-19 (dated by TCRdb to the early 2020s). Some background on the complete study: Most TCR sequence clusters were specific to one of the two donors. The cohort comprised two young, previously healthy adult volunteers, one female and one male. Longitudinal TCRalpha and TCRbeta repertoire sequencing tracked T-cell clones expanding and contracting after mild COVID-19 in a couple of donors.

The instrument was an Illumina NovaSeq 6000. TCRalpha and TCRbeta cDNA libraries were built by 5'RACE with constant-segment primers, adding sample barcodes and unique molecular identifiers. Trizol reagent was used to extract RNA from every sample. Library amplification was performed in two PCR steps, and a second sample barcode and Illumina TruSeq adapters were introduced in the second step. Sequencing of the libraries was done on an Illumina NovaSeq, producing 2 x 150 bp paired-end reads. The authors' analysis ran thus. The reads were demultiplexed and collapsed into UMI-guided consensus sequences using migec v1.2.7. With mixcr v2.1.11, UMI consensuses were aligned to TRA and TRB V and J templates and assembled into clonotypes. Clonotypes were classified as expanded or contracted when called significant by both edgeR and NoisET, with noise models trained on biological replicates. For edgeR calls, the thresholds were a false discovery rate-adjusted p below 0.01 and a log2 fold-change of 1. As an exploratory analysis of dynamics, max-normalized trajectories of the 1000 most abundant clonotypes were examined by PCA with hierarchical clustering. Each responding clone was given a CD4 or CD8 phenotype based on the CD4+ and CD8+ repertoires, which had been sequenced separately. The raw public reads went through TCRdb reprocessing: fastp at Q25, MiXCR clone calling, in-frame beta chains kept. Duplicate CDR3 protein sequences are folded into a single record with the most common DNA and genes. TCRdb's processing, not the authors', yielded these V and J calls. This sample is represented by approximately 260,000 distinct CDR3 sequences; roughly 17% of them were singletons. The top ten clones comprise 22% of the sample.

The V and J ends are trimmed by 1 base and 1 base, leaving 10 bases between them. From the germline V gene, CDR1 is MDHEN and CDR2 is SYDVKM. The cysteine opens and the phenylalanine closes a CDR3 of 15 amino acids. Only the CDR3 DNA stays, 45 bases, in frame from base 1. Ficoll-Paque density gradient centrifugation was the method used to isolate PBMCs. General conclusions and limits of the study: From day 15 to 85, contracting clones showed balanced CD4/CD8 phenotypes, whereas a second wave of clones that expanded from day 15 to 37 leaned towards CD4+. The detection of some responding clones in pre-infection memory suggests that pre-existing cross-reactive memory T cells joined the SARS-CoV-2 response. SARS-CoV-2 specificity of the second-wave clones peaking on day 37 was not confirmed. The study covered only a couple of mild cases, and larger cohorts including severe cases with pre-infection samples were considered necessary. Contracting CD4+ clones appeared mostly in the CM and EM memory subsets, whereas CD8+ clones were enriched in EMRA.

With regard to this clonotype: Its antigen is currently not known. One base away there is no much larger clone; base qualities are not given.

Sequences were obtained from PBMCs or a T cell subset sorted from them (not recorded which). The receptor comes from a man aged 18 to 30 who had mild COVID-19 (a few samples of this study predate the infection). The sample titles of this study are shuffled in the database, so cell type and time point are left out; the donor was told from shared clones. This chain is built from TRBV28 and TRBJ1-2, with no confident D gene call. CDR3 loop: CASSLLRKGNYGYTF. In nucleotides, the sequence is TGTGCCAGCAGTTTATTGAGGAAGGGTAACTATGGCTACACCTTC.